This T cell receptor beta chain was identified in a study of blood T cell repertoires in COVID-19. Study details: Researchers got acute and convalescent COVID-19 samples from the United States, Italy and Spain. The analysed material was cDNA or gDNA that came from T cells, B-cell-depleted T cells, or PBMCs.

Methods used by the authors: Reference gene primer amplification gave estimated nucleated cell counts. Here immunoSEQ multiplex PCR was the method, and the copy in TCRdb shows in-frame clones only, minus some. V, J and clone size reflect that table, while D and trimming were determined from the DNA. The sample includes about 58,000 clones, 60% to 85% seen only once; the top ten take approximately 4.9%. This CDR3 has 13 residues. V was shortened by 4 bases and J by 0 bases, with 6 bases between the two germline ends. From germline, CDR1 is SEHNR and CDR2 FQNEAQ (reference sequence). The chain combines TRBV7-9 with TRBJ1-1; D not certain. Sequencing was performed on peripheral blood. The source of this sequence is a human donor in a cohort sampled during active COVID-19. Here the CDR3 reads CASSSTLNTEAFF. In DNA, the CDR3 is TGTGCCAGCAGCTCGACACTGAACACTGAAGCTTTCTTT.